This TCR beta chain was sequenced in a study of vaccination and CD4 T cells after COVID-19 (dated by TCRdb to between 2020 and 2023). Some background on the complete study: Convalescent patients had a positive SARS-CoV-2 result on nasal swab PCR, and of these patients, several had mild disease and one had severe disease. Six males and four females were included in the convalescent cohort, with two Hispanic individuals, seven Caucasians, two Asians and one multiracial person represented. Participants got two doses of the Pfizer-BioNTech BNT162b2 vaccine (n=8) or two doses of the Moderna mRNA-1273 vaccine (n=2). Post-COVID blood samples were collected from convalescent patients a median of about 92 days after diagnosis, with a range of about 30 to 180 days. Post-vaccine blood samples were collected a median of approximately 68 days after the second vaccine dose, ranging from roughly 12 to 250 days. The cultures were stimulated with overlapping spike peptide pools from SARS-CoV-2 and from the common cold coronaviruses HCoV-NL63, HCoV-OC43 and HCoV-229E. Control cultures received a CEFX viral epitope pool as the positive control, an HIV-1 Nef peptide pool as the negative control, or no peptide. The spike-specific CD4+ TCR repertoire was compared before and after mRNA vaccination in over 9 COVID-19 convalescent patients and a handful of infection-naive healthy vaccine recipients. Broad study findings and their caveats: Nearly all vaccine-specific clones in convalescent patients (304 of 307) were mono-reactive for SARS-CoV-2 spike rather than cross-reactive with common cold coronaviruses. In convalescent patients, a median roughly 85% of post-vaccine SARS-CoV-2-reactive clones were detected only after vaccination, suggesting vaccine-specific priming. Although the median number of SARS-CoV-2-reactive clonotypes went up from around 20 after infection to some 37 after vaccination, the increase was not significant. Relatively few convalescent patients were included in the study, and early timepoints after natural infection were not analyzed.

Sample treatment or condition, as interpreted from the label and publication: approximately 9-day PBMC culture with coronavirus spike peptide pools or control peptides (ViraFEST assay). The ViraFEST assay, used in the study, expanded antigen-specific T cells with peptide pools and then identified the expanded clonotypes through TCR sequencing. Positive SARS-CoV-2 PCR tests in the convalescent patients dated from March to December 2020, before Alpha, Beta and Delta variants emerged in the United States. PBMCs were cultured at about 2 million per well in IMDM supplemented with 5% human AB serum and approximately 10 IU/ml IL-2, with 10 ug/ml peptide pools added. Half of the culture medium was replaced with fresh IL-2-containing medium on days 3 and 7. Once the cells had been in culture for about 10 days, the EasySep CD4+ T cell isolation kit was used to isolate CD4+ T cells by negative selection. Ficoll-Paque Plus gradient centrifugation was used to isolate PBMCs from whole blood, and the isolated PBMCs were then either used fresh or cryopreserved at -140C. Culture conditions were generally each tested in triplicate wells.

The method was PCR. TCR sequencing of DNA from cultured CD4+ T cells used the Oncomine TCR Beta short-read assay at the Johns Hopkins FTIC core. The QIAamp micro DNA kit was used to extract genomic DNA from the cultured CD4+ T cells. Oncomine TCR Beta libraries made from cultured CD4+ T cells were pooled using unique dual indexes and sequenced on an Illumina iSeq 100. The published analysis was carried out like this. Non-productive sequences were removed, and CDR3s not starting with C, not ending with F or W, or shorter than 7 amino acids were discarded. The MANAFEST web application was used to identify antigen-specific clonotypes by comparing peptide-stimulated wells against reference wells and other culture wells. For a clone to be called positive, the clone needed an FDR below 0.05, an odds ratio above 5, and a productive frequency above 0.1% in at least two of three replicate wells. Clonotypes that were significantly expanded in both SARS-CoV-2 spike wells and at least one common cold coronavirus spike condition were defined as cross-reactive. Using R version 3.6.1, CDR3 homology was evaluated through Levenshtein distances (stringdist) along with unrooted phylogenetic trees (ape). TCRdb applied fastp at Q25 and MiXCR to the public reads, then kept only in-frame beta chains. Every entry covers one CDR3 protein and lists the most common genes and DNA from its rows. The V and J calls follow TCRdb's processing rather than the paper's. This sample has under 15,000 distinct CDR3 sequences in its table, and roughly 31% of those were observed once. In total, the top ten clones hold approximately 17% of the sample.

Measured from the cysteine to the phenylalanine, the CDR3 is 14 residues long. This entry keeps only the CDR3 DNA: 42 bases, framed from base 1. CDR1 and CDR2, per the germline V gene, are SGHDT and YYEEEE. Cut back by 1 base and 1 base, the V and J ends lie 8 bases apart. With regard to this clonotype: Its antigen is not yet known. No qualities accompany the bases; no much larger clone lies one base away.

Sequencing was performed on cultured CD4+ T cells from blood. The V and J segments used are TRBV5-6 and TRBJ2-5; the D region is possibly TRBD1 or TRBD2, each matching across 5 bases. This TCR derives from a human donor with COVID-19. The base sequence is TGTGCCAGCAGCTTGTTCGGGGCCCAAGAGACCCAGTACTTC. This is translated as CASSLFGAQETQYF.